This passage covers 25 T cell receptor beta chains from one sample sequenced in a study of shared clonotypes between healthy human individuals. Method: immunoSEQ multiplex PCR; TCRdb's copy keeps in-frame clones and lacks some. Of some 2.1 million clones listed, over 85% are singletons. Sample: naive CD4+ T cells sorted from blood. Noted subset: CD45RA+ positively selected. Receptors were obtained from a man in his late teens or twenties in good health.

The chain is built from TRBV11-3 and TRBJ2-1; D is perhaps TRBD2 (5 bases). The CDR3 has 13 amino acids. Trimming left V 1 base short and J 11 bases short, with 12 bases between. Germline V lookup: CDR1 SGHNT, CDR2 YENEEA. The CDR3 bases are TGTGCCAGCAGCTTAGGTCTAGCAGAGAAGCAGTTCTTC. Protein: CASSLGLAEKQFF.

Written as DNA, the CDR3 is TGTGCCAGCAGGCAAGAGCAGGGAAACACTGAAGCTTTCTTT. Protein sequence: CASRQEQGNTEAFF. V usage is TRBV6-6 and J usage is TRBJ1-1, with a weak D call TRBD1 (5 bases). This CDR3 has 14 amino acids. The V gene's germline CDR1 is MNHNY and CDR2 SVGAGI (reference sequence). The germline V and J ends were trimmed by 6 bases and 2 bases, with 13 bases remaining between them.

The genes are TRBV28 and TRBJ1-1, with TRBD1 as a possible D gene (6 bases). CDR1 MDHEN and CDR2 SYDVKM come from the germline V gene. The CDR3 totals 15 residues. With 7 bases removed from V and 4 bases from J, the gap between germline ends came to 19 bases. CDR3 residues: CASIPPRGAATEAFF. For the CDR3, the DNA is TGTGCCAGCATTCCGCCGAGGGGGGCCGCCACTGAAGCTTTCTTT. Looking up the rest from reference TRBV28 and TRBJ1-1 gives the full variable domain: DVKVTQSSRYLVKRTGEKVFLECVQDMDHENMFWYRQDPGLGLRLIYFSYDVKMKEKGDIPEGYSVSREKKERFSLILESASTNQTSMYLCASIPPRGAATEAFFGQGTRLTVV.

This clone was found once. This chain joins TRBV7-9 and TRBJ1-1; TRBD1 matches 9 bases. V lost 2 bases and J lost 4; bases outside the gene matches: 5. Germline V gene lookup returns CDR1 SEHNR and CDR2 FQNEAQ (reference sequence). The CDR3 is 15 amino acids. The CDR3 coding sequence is TGTGCCAGCAGCTTACCGGGACAGGGAGTCACTGAAGCTTTCTTT. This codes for CASSLPGQGVTEAFF.

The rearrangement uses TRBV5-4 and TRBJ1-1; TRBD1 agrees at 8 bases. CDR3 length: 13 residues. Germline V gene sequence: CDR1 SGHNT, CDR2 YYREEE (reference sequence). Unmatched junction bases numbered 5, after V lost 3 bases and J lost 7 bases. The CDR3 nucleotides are TGTGCCAGCAGCTGGGACAGGTATGGTGAAGCTTTCTTT. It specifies CASSWDRYGEAFF.

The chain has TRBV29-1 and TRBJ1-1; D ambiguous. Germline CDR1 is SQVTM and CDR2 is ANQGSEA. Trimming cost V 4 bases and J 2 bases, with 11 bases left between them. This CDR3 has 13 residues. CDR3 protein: CSVVRRINTEAFF. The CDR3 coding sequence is TGCAGCGTTGTGCGCCGGATAAACACTGAAGCTTTCTTT.

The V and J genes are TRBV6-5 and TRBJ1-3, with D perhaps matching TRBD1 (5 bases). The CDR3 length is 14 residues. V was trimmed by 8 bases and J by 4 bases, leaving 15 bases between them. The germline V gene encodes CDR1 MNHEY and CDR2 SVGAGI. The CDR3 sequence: CASLRPGPGNTIYF. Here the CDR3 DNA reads TGTGCCAGCCTCCGCCCGGGGCCCGGAAACACCATATATTTT.

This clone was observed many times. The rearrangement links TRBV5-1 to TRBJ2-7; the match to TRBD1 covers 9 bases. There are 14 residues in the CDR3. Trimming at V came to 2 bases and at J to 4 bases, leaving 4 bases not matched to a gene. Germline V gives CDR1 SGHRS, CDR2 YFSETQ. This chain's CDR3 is CASSFPGQGYEQYF. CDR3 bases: TGCGCCAGCAGCTTCCCGGGACAGGGATACGAGCAGTACTTC.

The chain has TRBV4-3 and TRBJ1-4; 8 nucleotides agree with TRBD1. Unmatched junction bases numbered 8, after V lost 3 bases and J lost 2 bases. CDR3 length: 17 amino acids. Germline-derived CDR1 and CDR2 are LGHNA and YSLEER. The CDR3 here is CASSQGTGGSTNEKLFF. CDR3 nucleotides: TGCGCCAGCAGCCAGGGGACAGGAGGGAGCACTAATGAAAAACTGTTTTTT.

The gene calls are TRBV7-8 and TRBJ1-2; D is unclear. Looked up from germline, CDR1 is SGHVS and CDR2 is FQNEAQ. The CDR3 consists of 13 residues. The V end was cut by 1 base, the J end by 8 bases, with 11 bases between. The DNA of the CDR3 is TGTGCCAGCAGCTTAGACCCAGGTCTCGGCTACACCTTC. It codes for CASSLDPGLGYTF. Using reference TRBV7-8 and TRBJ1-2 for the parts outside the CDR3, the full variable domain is GAGVSQSPRYKVAKRGQDVALRCDPISGHVSLFWYQQALGQGPEFLTYFQNEAQLDKSGLPSDRFFAERPEGSVSTLKIQRTQQEDSAVYLCASSLDPGLGYTFGSGTRLTVV.

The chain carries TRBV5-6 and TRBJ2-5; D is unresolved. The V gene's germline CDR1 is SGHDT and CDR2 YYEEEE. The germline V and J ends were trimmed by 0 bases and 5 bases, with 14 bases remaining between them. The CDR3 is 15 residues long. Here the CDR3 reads CASSLGTIVGETQYF. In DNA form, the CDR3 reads TGTGCCAGCAGCTTGGGGACGATCGTGGGGGAGACCCAGTACTTC.

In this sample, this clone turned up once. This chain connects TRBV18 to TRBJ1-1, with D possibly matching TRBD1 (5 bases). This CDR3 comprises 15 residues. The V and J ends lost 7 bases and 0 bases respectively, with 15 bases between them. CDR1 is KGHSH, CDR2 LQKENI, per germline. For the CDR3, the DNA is TGTGCCAGCTGCTCCTCAGACAGCATGAACACTGAAGCTTTCTTT. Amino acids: CASCSSDSMNTEAFF.

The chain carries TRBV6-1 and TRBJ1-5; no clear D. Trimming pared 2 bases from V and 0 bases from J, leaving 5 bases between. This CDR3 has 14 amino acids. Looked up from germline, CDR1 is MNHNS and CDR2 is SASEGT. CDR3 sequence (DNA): TGTGCCAGCAGTGAACCGCATAGCAATCAGCCCCAGCATTTT. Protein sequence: CASSEPHSNQPQHF.

Here the CDR3 DNA reads TGTGCCAGCAGCTTGTCTAGCCTACCCGGGGAGCTGTTTTTT. The encoded protein is CASSLSSLPGELFF. This chain links TRBV11-2 with TRBJ2-2, with D possibly TRBD2 on 5 matching bases. Germline assignment: CDR1 SGHAT and CDR2 FQNNGV. This CDR3 region has 14 residues. The V end was cut by 3 bases, the J end by 6 bases, with 11 bases between.

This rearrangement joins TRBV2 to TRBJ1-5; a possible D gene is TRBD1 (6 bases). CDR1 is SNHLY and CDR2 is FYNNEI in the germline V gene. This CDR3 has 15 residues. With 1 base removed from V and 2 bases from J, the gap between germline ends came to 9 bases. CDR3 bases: TGTGCCAGCAGTGAAGGGGGGCCGCGCAATCAGCCCCAGCATTTT. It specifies CASSEGGPRNQPQHF.

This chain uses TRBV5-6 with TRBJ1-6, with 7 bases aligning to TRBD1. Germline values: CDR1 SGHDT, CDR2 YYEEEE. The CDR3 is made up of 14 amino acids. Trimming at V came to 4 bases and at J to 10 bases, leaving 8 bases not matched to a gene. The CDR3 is CASSHTGDRSPLHF. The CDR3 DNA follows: TGTGCCAGCAGCCACACAGGGGATCGGTCACCCCTCCACTTT.

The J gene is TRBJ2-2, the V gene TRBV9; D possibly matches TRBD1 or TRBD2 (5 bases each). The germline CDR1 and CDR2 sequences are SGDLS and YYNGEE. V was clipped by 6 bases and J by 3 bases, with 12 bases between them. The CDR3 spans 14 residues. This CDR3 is CASTRDGDTGELFF. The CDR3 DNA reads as TGTGCCAGCACTAGGGACGGGGACACCGGGGAGCTGTTTTTT.

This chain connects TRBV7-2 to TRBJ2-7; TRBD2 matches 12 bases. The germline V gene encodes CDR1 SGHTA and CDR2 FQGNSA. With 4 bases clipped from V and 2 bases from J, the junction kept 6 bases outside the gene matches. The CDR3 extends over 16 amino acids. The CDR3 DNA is TGTGCCAGCAGCTCCCGGGGACTAGCGGGTGCCTACGAGCAGTACTTC. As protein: CASSSRGLAGAYEQYF.

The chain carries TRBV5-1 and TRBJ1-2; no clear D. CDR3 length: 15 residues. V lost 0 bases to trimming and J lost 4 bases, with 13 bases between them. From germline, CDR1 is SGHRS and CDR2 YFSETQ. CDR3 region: CASSLAAGKSYGYTF. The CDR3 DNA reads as TGCGCCAGCAGCTTGGCTGCAGGAAAAAGCTATGGCTACACCTTC.

The chain's CDR3 is CASSLDGQGSFTEAFF. The CDR3 region has the DNA TGCGCCAGCAGCTTGGATGGACAGGGAAGCTTCACTGAAGCTTTCTTT. V is TRBV5-1 and J is TRBJ1-1, with 8 bases matching TRBD1. V lost 0 bases, J lost 4 bases, and 8 bases stayed unmatched. The CDR3 runs to 16 residues. Germline V gene lookup returns CDR1 SGHRS and CDR2 YFSETQ.

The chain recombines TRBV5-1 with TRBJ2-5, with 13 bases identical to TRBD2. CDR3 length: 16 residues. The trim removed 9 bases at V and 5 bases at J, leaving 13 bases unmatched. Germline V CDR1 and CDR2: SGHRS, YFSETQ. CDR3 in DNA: TGCGCCACCAAGATGGGACTAGCGGGGCATGGGGAGACCCAGTACTTC. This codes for CATKMGLAGHGETQYF.

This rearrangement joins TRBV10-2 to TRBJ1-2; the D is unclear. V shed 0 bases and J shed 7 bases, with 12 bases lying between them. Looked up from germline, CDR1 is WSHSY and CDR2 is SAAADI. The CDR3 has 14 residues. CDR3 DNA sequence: TGCGCCAGCAGTGAGTCGATCTCGGCGGGTGGCTACACCTTC. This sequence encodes CASSESISAGGYTF.

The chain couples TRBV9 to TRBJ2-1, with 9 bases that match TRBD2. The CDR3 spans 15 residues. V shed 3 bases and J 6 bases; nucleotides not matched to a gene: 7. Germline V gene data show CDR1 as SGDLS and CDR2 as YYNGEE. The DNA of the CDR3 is TGTGCCAGCAGCGGACTAGCGGAAAAAGGCAATGAGCAGTTCTTC. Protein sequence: CASSGLAEKGNEQFF.

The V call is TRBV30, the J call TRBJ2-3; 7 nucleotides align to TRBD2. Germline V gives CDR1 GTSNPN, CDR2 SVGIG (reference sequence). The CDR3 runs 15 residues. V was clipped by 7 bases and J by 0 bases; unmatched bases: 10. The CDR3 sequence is CAFSRVGGSTDTQYF. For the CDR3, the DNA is TGTGCCTTCAGTCGCGTGGGGGGGAGCACAGATACGCAGTATTTT.

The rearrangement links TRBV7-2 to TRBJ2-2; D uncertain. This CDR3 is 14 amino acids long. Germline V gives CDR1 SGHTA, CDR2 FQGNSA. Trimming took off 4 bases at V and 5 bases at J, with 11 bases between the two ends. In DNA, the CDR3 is TGTGCCAGCAGCTACGACCCCGGGACCGGGGAGCTGTTTTTT. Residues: CASSYDPGTGELFF.